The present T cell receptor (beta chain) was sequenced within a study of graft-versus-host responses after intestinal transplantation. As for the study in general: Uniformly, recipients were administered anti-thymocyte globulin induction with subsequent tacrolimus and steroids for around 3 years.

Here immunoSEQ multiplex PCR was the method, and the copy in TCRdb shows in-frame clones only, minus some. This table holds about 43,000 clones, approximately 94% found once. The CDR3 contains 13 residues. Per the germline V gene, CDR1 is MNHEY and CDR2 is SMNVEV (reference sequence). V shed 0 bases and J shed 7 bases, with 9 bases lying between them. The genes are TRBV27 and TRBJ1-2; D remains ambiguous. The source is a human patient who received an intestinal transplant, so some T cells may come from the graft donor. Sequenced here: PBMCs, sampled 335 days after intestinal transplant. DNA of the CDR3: TGTGCCAGCAGTTTATCATGGGATTCTGGCTACACCTTC. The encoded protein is CASSLSWDSGYTF.